Listed below are T cell receptor beta chains from one sample, sequenced in a study of T-cell memory formation after mild COVID-19. TCRdb reprocessed the 5' RACE reads with MiXCR, giving one entry per CDR3 protein. The repertoire holds some 450,000 distinct CDR3 sequences, 20% seen once, with around 8.4% in the top ten. The sequencing sample was made of PBMCs or a T cell subset sorted from them (not recorded which). These receptors came from an adult woman who had mild COVID-19 (a few samples of this study predate the infection). Cell type and time point are not known. Both conserved end residues are part of each CDR3. Fields, in order: J gene, V gene, CDR3 length, D gene, clone size, CDR3 DNA, CDR3 protein. The D gene is left open where the match is weak. Part of the rows lack a size; the others show once, few, many or a class for expanded clones.

TRBJ1-5	TRBV7-2	13	-	few	TGTGCCAGCAGCCCGTCGGGGGGTCAGCCCCAGCATTTT	CASSPSGGQPQHF
TRBJ1-2	TRBV7-9	13	-	-	TGTGCCAGCAGCCCAGAAGTAGTGTCGGGCTACACCTTC	CASSPEVVSGYTF
TRBJ2-3	TRBV24-1	16	-	few	TGTGCCACCAGTGCCCCCGAGGGGCGCCTCACAGATACGCAGTATTTT	CATSAPEGRLTDTQYF
TRBJ2-1	TRBV14	15	-	few	TGTGCCAGCAGCCAATGGGGGGTCCCCTACAATGAGCAGTTCTTC	CASSQWGVPYNEQFF
TRBJ1-4	TRBV11-2	13	-	few	TGTGCCAGCAGCGCGCGGGGTAATGAAAAACTGTTTTTT	CASSARGNEKLFF
TRBJ2-5	TRBV12-3/TRBV12-4	14	TRBD2	few	TGTGCCAGCAGTTTCCAACTAGCGAGGGAGACCCAGTACTTC	CASSFQLARETQYF
TRBJ1-2	TRBV12-3/TRBV12-4	13	TRBD1	few	TGTGCCAGCAGTTGGACAGGAAACTATGGCTACACCTTC	CASSWTGNYGYTF
TRBJ2-3	TRBV7-3	16	-	few	TGTGCCAGCAGCCCTTTTGAGTGGATACATACAGATACGCAGTATTTT	CASSPFEWIHTDTQYF
TRBJ2-3	TRBV18	16	TRBD1	-	TGTGCCAGCTCACGACCCGGGACAGTTAGCACAGATACGCAGTATTTT	CASSRPGTVSTDTQYF
TRBJ2-1	TRBV7-2	14	-	few	TGTGCCAGCAGCCCCCCCGGAGGTTTCAATGAGCAGTTCTTC	CASSPPGGFNEQFF
TRBJ2-7	TRBV20-1	12	-	-	TGCAGTGCTAGAGATGAAACCTACGAGCAGTACTTC	CSARDETYEQYF
TRBJ2-2	TRBV13	16	-	few	TGTGCCAGCAGCTTAGGGGGGGCGACGAACACCGGGGAGCTGTTTTTT	CASSLGGATNTGELFF
TRBJ1-2	TRBV5-4	12	TRBD1	few	TGTGCCAGCCGGACAGGGGACTATGGCTACACCTTC	CASRTGDYGYTF
TRBJ1-5	TRBV12-3/TRBV12-4	13	-	-	TGTGCCAGCAGTTTGCAGACGGGTCAGCCCCAGCATTTT	CASSLQTGQPQHF
TRBJ1-1	TRBV7-9	11	-	-	TGTGCCAGCAGCTTAGGCCACTCGGAGTTCTTT	CASSLGHSEFF
TRBJ2-7	TRBV20-1	12	-	few	TGCAGTGCTAGGGGGACCGACTACGAGCAGTACTTC	CSARGTDYEQYF
TRBJ1-6	TRBV5-6	14	TRBD1	-	TGTGCCAGAAGCTTTGACAGGGCCGTGTGGACCCTCCACTTT	CARSFDRAVWTLHF
TRBJ2-5	TRBV19	18	TRBD2	-	TGTGCCAGTAGTATTCGGGTGTCTAGCGGGAGGAGGAGGAAGACCCAGTACTTC	CASSIRVSSGRRRKTQYF
TRBJ1-1	TRBV7-2	14	-	many	TGTGCCAGCAGCTTACAGGGTCTATACACTGAAGCTTTCTTT	CASSLQGLYTEAFF
TRBJ2-4	TRBV6-1	13	-	few	TGTGCCAGCAGTGAAGGAAGATGGGACACTCAGTACTTC	CASSEGRWDTQYF
TRBJ2-1	TRBV12-3/TRBV12-4	15	-	few	TGTGCCAGCAGTTTAGGTCTCGAACGGAGCAATGAGCAGTTCTTC	CASSLGLERSNEQFF
TRBJ2-1	TRBV2	11	-	-	TGTGCCAGCATCTTGGGTCTCGAGCAGTTCTTC	CASILGLEQFF
TRBJ2-7	TRBV18	17	-	few	TGTGCCAGCTCACCACCGACTGGGTCGCGAGAGGCCTACGAGCAGTACTTC	CASSPPTGSREAYEQYF
TRBJ2-3	TRBV5-1	11	-	few	TGCGCCAGTAAGAAGGCAGATACGCAGTATTTT	CASKKADTQYF
TRBJ2-5	TRBV20-1	14	TRBD2	-	TGCAGTGCTCCCCTAGCGGGGCGTCAAGAGACCCAGTACTTC	CSAPLAGRQETQYF
TRBJ1-3	TRBV12-3/TRBV12-4	14	-	-	TGTGCCAGCGGTTTAGTCGACAGCGGAAACACCATATATTTT	CASGLVDSGNTIYF
TRBJ2-7	TRBV7-2	15	TRBD2	-	TGTGCCAGCAGCTTCGGGGGGGCTGGCTCCTACGAGCAGTACTTC	CASSFGGAGSYEQYF
TRBJ1-1	TRBV7-2	16	-	-	TGTGCCAGCAGCCTCCGGGACCTAATTGTGAACACTGAAGCTTTCTTT	CASSLRDLIVNTEAFF
TRBJ1-4	TRBV5-4	15	TRBD1	few	TGTGCCAGCAGCTTTCTAGACAGGGGGGATGAAAAACTGTTTTTT	CASSFLDRGDEKLFF
TRBJ1-2	TRBV15	14	-	few	TGTGCCACCAGTCCCATCCCAGGGTCCCATGGCTACACCTTC	CATSPIPGSHGYTF
TRBJ1-2	TRBV7-9	13	TRBD1	few	TGTGCCACGAGAGCAGGGGGGACCTATGGCTACACCTTC	CATRAGGTYGYTF
TRBJ2-2	TRBV19	15	TRBD2	few	TGTGCCAGTAGCCCCGGGGGGGCCGGTACCGGGGAGCTGTTTTTT	CASSPGGAGTGELFF
TRBJ2-3	TRBV7-2	16	TRBD2	few	TGTGCCAGCAGCTTAGGCGGCGGGGGTGGACCAGATACGCAGTATTTT	CASSLGGGGGPDTQYF
TRBJ1-6	TRBV7-2	13	-	-	TGTGCCAGCAGCCTCGTCGGGGCTTCACCCCTCCACTTT	CASSLVGASPLHF
TRBJ2-3	TRBV24-1	18	TRBD2	-	TGTGCCACCAGCCATCCGGGACTAGCGGGGAGTAGCACAGATACGCAGTATTTT	CATSHPGLAGSSTDTQYF
TRBJ2-7	TRBV29-1	14	TRBD1	-	TGCAGCGTTGAGATATGGGACAGGGGTCGTGAGCAGTACTTC	CSVEIWDRGREQYF
TRBJ2-1	TRBV14	17	-	few	TGTGCCAGCAGCCAAGGTATCAGGCCCTCGACGGACAATGAGCAGTTCTTC	CASSQGIRPSTDNEQFF
TRBJ2-2	TRBV5-5	15	TRBD2	few	TGTGCCAGCAGCTTCTATCTAGCGGCCACCGGGGAGCTGTTTTTT	CASSFYLAATGELFF
TRBJ1-2	TRBV6-5	15	TRBD1	few	TGTGCCAGCAGTACCCGGGACAGGGCTAACTATGGCTACACCTTC	CASSTRDRANYGYTF
TRBJ2-7	TRBV12-3/TRBV12-4	13	-	few	TGTGCCAGCAGTTCCGGGACTCAGTACGAGCAGTACTTC	CASSSGTQYEQYF
TRBJ1-1	TRBV25-1	13	-	-	TGTGCCAGCAGTAAAGGACAGCGCAATGAAGCTTTCTTT	CASSKGQRNEAFF
TRBJ2-7	TRBV12-3/TRBV12-4	15	-	few	TGTGCCCGCCCCCCGATGGTAGCGGAAACCTACGAGCAGTACTTC	CARPPMVAETYEQYF
TRBJ2-1	TRBV9	11	-	few	TGTGCCAGCAGCGTATCTACCGAGCAGTTCTTC	CASSVSTEQFF
TRBJ1-2	TRBV7-3	16	-	few	TGTGCCAGCAGTGCCTCGGGGAGGACTTATAACTATGGCTACACCTTC	CASSASGRTYNYGYTF